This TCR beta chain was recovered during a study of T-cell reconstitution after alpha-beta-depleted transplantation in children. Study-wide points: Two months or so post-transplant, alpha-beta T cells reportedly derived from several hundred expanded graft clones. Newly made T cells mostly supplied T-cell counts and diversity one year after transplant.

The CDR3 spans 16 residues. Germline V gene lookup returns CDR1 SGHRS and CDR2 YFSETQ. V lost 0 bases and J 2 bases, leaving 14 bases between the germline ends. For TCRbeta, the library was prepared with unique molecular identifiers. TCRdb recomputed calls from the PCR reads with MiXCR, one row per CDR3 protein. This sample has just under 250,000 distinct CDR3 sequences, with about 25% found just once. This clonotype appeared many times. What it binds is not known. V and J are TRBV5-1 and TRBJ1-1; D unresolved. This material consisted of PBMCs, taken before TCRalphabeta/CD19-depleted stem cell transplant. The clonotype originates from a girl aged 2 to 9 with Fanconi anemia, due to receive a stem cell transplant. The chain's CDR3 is CASSLDSLRTNTEAFF. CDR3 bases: TGCGCCAGCAGCTTGGACTCCTTACGGACCAACACTGAAGCTTTCTTT.